This T cell receptor beta chain emerged from a study of blood T cell repertoires in COVID-19. Study details: The United States, Italy and Spain were the sources of the acute and convalescent COVID-19 samples. T cells, B-cell-depleted T cells, or PBMCs provided the cDNA or gDNA that served as material.

From germline, CDR1 is SGHNT and CDR2 YYREEE (reference sequence). This CDR3 has 15 residues. V was trimmed by 4 bases and J by 6 bases, leaving 16 bases between them. Using immunoSEQ multiplex PCR, the repertoire was profiled, and TCRdb retains in-frame clones only, with some absent. The sample yields roughly 220,000 clones, around 84% seen once. The chain has TRBV5-4 and TRBJ1-4; D may be TRBD1 (6 bases). The clonotype comes from a woman aged 55-69 years who had recovered from COVID-19. Sequenced sample: peripheral blood. As DNA, the CDR3 is TGTGCCAGCAGCAGACGGGACACCACGGATGAAAAACTGTTTTTT. It is translated as CASSRRDTTDEKLFF.